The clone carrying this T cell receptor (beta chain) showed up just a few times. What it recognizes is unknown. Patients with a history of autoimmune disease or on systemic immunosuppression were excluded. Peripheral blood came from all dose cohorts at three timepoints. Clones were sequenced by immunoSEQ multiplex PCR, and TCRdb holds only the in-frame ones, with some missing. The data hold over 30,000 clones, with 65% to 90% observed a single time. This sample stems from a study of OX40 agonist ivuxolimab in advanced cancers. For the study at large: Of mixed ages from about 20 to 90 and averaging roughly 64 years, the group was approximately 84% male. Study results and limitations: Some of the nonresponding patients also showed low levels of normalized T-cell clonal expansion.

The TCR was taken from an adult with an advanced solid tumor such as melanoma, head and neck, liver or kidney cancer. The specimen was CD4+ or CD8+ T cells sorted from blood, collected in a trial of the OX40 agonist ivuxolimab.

CDR3 amino acids: CASRGEGGANVLTF. The CDR3 bases are TGTGCCAGCAGGGGGGAGGGAGGGGCCAACGTCCTGACTTTC. The J gene is TRBJ2-6, the V gene TRBV6-1, with TRBD2 matching 7 bases. CDR1 MNHNS and CDR2 SASEGT come from the germline V gene. The J segment lost 4 bases and the V segment lost 6 bases, leaving 3 bases of the junction unmatched. The CDR3 is 14 amino acids.